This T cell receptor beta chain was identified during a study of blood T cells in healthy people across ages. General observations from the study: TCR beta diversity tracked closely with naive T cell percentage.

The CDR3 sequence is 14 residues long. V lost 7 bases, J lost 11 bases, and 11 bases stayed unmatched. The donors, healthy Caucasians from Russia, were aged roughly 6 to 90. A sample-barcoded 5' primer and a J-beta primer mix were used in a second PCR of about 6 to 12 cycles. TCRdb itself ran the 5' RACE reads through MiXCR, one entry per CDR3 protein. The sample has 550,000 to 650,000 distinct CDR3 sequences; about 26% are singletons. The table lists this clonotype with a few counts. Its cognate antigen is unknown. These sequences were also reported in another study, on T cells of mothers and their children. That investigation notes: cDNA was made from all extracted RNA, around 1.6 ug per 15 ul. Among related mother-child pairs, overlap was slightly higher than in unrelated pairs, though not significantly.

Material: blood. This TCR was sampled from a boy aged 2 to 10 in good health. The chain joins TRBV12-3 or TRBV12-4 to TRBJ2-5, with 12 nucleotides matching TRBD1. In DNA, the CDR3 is TGTGCCAGCAACCCGGGACAGGGGGCGTGGGAGCAGTACTTC. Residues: CASNPGQGAWEQYF.